Following are 29 T cell receptor beta chains from one sample sequenced in a study of cytomegalovirus exposure and HLA in healthy donors. With 60 Vbeta and 13 Jbeta primers, the PCR was carried out. The method was immunoSEQ multiplex PCR; TCRdb's version includes in-frame clones alone and lacks a portion of them. This table holds roughly 190,000 clones, 70% to 75% found once. Sample: PBMCs. Every receptor here comes from a young woman in good health and CMV-seropositive.

The V gene is TRBV5-6, the J gene TRBJ2-5; D is undetermined. The length of the CDR3 is 11 residues. The V and J ends lost 2 bases and 5 bases respectively, with 4 bases between them. Germline V CDR1 and CDR2: SGHDT, YYEEEE. CDR3 coding DNA: TGTGCCAGCAGCTTTATGGAGACCCAGTACTTC. Its translation: CASSFMETQYF.

This rearrangement joins TRBV5-1 to TRBJ2-1; the match to TRBD1 covers 9 bases. V gave up 2 bases and J gave up 7 bases; unmatched junction bases: 7. CDR3 length: 15 residues. The V gene's germline CDR1 is SGHRS and CDR2 YFSETQ. The CDR3 region is CASSFTGQGFNEQFF. The CDR3 coding sequence is TGCGCCAGCAGCTTTACGGGACAGGGATTTAATGAGCAGTTCTTC.

This clone appeared a single time. The V and J genes are TRBV19 and TRBJ2-1; 7 bases are a match to TRBD1. Germline loops: CDR1 LNHDA, CDR2 SQIVND (reference sequence). The CDR3 is 11 amino acids. V lost 7 bases, J lost 15 bases, and 9 bases stayed unmatched. The CDR3 protein is CASMTGTEAFF. The CDR3 coding sequence is TGTGCCAGTATGACCGGGACAGAGGCGTTCTTC.

This sequence joins TRBV23-1 and TRBJ2-3, with TRBD1 as a possible D gene (5 bases). TRBV23-1 is designated an ORF whose function remains uncertain. The CDR3 covers 14 residues. The V gene lost 4 bases and the J gene lost 3 bases, with 11 bases spanning the gap. The CDR3 nucleotides are TGCGCCAGCAGTCGCAGGGTGGGAACAGATACGCAGTATTTT. Translation gives CASSRRVGTDTQYF.

The chain has TRBV25-1 and TRBJ1-2, with 7 bases matching TRBD1. V lost 8 bases to trimming and J lost 8 bases; unmatched junction nucleotides: 11. This CDR3 contains 13 residues. CDR1 MGHDK and CDR2 SYGVNS come from the germline V gene. The CDR3 DNA is TGTGCCAGCTCCCCGGGACAGTACCTGGGCTACACCTTC. It specifies CASSPGQYLGYTF.

The chain recombines TRBV5-1 with TRBJ1-1; 8 nucleotides line up with TRBD1. CDR1 and CDR2 (germline): SGHRS, YFSETQ. The CDR3 covers 14 residues. The junction had 1 base not matched to a gene; V was cut back by 2 bases and J by 1 base. CDR3 region: CASSFGQGNTEAFF. CDR3 nucleotides: TGCGCCAGCAGCTTTGGACAGGGGAACACTGAAGCTTTCTTT.

The chain carries TRBV28 and TRBJ2-2; 12 positions match TRBD2. The CDR3 is made up of 17 amino acids. Germline lookup yields CDR1 MDHEN and CDR2 SYDVKM. J lost 5 bases, V lost 3 bases, and 7 bases had no gene match. CDR3 bases: TGTGCCAGCAGTTTCGGGCTAGCGGGAGGGCGGACCGGGGAGCTGTTTTTT. It specifies CASSFGLAGGRTGELFF.

This clone was detected once. The chain joins TRBV5-1 to TRBJ2-1; D is possibly TRBD2 (5 bases). V was trimmed by 1 base and J by 10 bases, leaving 9 bases between them. The CDR3 sequence is 12 residues long. Germline-derived CDR1 and CDR2 are SGHRS and YFSETQ. CDR3 sequence reads: CASSLSLGEQFF. For the CDR3, the DNA is TGCGCCAGCAGCTTGTCACTAGGGGAGCAGTTCTTC.

The chain uses TRBV5-1 and TRBJ1-5; no reliable D call. V was shortened by 0 bases and J by 5 bases, with 9 bases between the two germline ends. CDR1 and CDR2 from the germline V gene are SGHRS and YFSETQ. The CDR3 is 14 residues long. The CDR3 DNA sequence: TGCGCCAGCAGCTTGGACGCCTACGATCAGCCCCAGCATTTT. Translation gives CASSLDAYDQPQHF.

The V gene is TRBV28, the J gene TRBJ2-3; TRBD2 matches 8 bases. The junction had 11 bases not matched to a gene; V was cut back by 6 bases and J by 6 bases. The CDR3 totals 15 residues. Looked up from germline, CDR1 is MDHEN and CDR2 is SYDVKM. The CDR3 region is CASSRRTSSGDTQYF. The CDR3 region has the DNA TGTGCCAGCAGCAGAAGGACTAGCTCCGGGGATACGCAGTATTTT. The full variable domain, rest sourced from reference TRBV28 and TRBJ2-3, is DVKVTQSSRYLVKRTGEKVFLECVQDMDHENMFWYRQDPGLGLRLIYFSYDVKMKEKGDIPEGYSVSREKKERFSLILESASTNQTSMYLCASSRRTSSGDTQYFGPGTRLTVL.

The J gene is TRBJ2-7, the V gene TRBV11-2; weak D call: TRBD2 (6 bases). Germline values: CDR1 SGHAT, CDR2 FQNNGV. Trimming removed 5 bases at V and 4 bases at J, with 18 bases between. The CDR3 is 15 amino acids. The CDR3 spells CASSPGGGKGYEQYF. The CDR3 DNA follows: TGTGCCAGCAGCCCTGGTGGGGGGAAGGGTTACGAGCAGTACTTC.

This clone was found a few times. The V gene is TRBV28, the J gene TRBJ2-6; the D is unclear. The CDR3 runs to 16 residues. Germline assignment: CDR1 MDHEN and CDR2 SYDVKM. V was cut by 1 base and J by 4 bases, with 11 bases left in between. The CDR3 region is CASSLFLRRGANVLTF. The CDR3 nucleotides read TGTGCCAGCAGTTTATTTCTTAGAAGAGGGGCCAACGTCCTGACTTTC. The whole variable domain, remainder taken from reference TRBV28 and TRBJ2-6, is DVKVTQSSRYLVKRTGEKVFLECVQDMDHENMFWYRQDPGLGLRLIYFSYDVKMKEKGDIPEGYSVSREKKERFSLILESASTNQTSMYLCASSLFLRRGANVLTFGAGSRLTVL.

The chain links TRBV10-3 to TRBJ1-5; 10 nucleotides line up with TRBD1. Trimming took 5 bases from V and 3 from J; bases not matched to a gene: 4. The CDR3 totals 15 residues. Germline values: CDR1 ENHRY, CDR2 SYGVKD. The CDR3 loop reads CAISSGTGVNQPQHF. CDR3 bases: TGTGCCATCAGTTCCGGGACAGGGGTCAATCAGCCCCAGCATTTT.

J is TRBJ1-1 and V is TRBV5-1; possibly TRBD1 for D (5 bases). This CDR3 region has 16 residues. Trimming pared 1 base from V and 11 bases from J, leaving 24 bases between. Germline CDR1 is SGHRS and CDR2 is YFSETQ. CDR3 residues: CASSLNPATGGISAFF. CDR3 nucleotides: TGCGCCAGCAGCTTGAACCCGGCCACAGGCGGCATAAGTGCTTTCTTT.

This clone was counted a few times. The junction does not match germline at one end; this may be a read error. The V and J genes are TRBV7-9 and TRBJ2-1, with a tentative D call TRBD2 (6 bases). This CDR3 has 16 amino acids. Germline loops: CDR1 SEHNR, CDR2 FQNEAQ (reference sequence). CDR3 nucleotide sequence: TGTTCCAGCAGCCCCTCCCTGACTAGATTATCCTTTGAGCAGTTCTTC. This codes for CSSSPSLTRLSFEQFF.

This sequence joins TRBV13 and TRBJ2-7, with TRBD2 matching 7 bases. This CDR3 has 15 amino acids. The junction had 8 bases not matched to a gene; V was cut back by 2 bases and J by 4 bases. In germline, CDR1 is PRHDT, CDR2 FYEKMQ (reference sequence). The DNA for the CDR3 is TGTGCCAGCAGCTTACAGCGCGGGAGCTCTTACGAGCAGTACTTC. This gives the protein CASSLQRGSSYEQYF. Full variable domain (missing parts from reference TRBV13 and TRBJ2-7): AAGVIQSPRHLIKEKRETATLKCYPIPRHDTVYWYQQGPGQDPQFLISFYEKMQSDKGSIPDRFSAQQFSDYHSELNMSSLELGDSALYFCASSLQRGSSYEQYFGPGTRLTVT.

The rearrangement joins TRBV6-5 to TRBJ2-1, with TRBD1 matching 9 bases. The CDR3 runs to 15 residues. The V gene's germline CDR1 is MNHEY and CDR2 SVGAGI. Trimming at V came to 6 bases and at J to 4 bases, leaving 7 bases not matched to a gene. CDR3 residues: CASRSDRGVYNEQFF. CDR3 nucleotide sequence: TGTGCCAGCAGATCCGACAGGGGGGTTTACAATGAGCAGTTCTTC.

The chain combines TRBV11-3 with TRBJ2-5, with D perhaps TRBD1 (5 bases). Germline lookup yields CDR1 SGHNT and CDR2 YENEEA. Between the trimmed V and J ends, which lost 3 bases and 4 bases, there was a span of 12 bases. CDR3 length: 14 residues. CDR3 DNA sequence: TGTGCCAGCAGCTTTTCAGGGTCGGGAGAGACCCAGTACTTC. Amino acids: CASSFSGSGETQYF. Based on the CDR3 plus reference TRBV11-3 and TRBJ2-5, the full variable domain is EAGVVQSPRYKIIEKKQPVAFWCNPISGHNTLYWYLQNLGQGPELLIRYENEEAVDDSQLPKDRFSAERLKGVDSTLKIQPAELGDSAVYLCASSFSGSGETQYFGPGTRLLVL.

The chain has TRBV28 and TRBJ2-7, with D perhaps matching TRBD2 (6 bases). The germline CDR1 and CDR2 sequences are MDHEN and SYDVKM. V lost 6 bases, J lost 2 bases, and 20 bases lay in between. This CDR3 spans 16 amino acids. The CDR3 DNA is TGTGCCAGCAGGCCTCGGGTGGGCGGGGCGACCTACGAGCAGTACTTC. This translates into CASRPRVGGATYEQYF.

The chain joins TRBV6-1 to TRBJ1-2; 7 bases are a match to TRBD1. Germline lookup yields CDR1 MNHNS and CDR2 SASEGT. CDR3 size: 15 residues. Germline trimming cut 3 bases from V and 4 bases from J; bases unmatched to any gene: 8. The CDR3 bases are TGTGCCAGCAGTGAGGGGGGACAGAAGATCTATGGCTACACCTTC. Translation: CASSEGGQKIYGYTF.

The V and J genes are TRBV28 and TRBJ2-5, with D possibly being TRBD1 (5 bases). CDR3 length: 15 residues. V lost 5 bases and J 2 bases, leaving 15 bases between the germline ends. Per the germline V gene, CDR1 is MDHEN and CDR2 is SYDVKM. CDR3 in amino acids: CASSPGAAKQETQYF. The CDR3 DNA sequence: TGTGCCAGCAGTCCTGGGGCAGCTAAGCAAGAGACCCAGTACTTC. Complete variable domain (other parts from reference TRBV28 and TRBJ2-5): DVKVTQSSRYLVKRTGEKVFLECVQDMDHENMFWYRQDPGLGLRLIYFSYDVKMKEKGDIPEGYSVSREKKERFSLILESASTNQTSMYLCASSPGAAKQETQYFGPGTRLLVL.

The chain has TRBV2 and TRBJ1-1, with D possibly matching TRBD1 (6 bases). The V and J ends lost 7 bases and 0 bases respectively, with 15 bases between them. CDR3 length equals 15 residues. Per the germline V gene, CDR1 is SNHLY and CDR2 is FYNNEI. The CDR3 here is CASNGRGLMNTEAFF. CDR3 sequence (DNA): TGTGCCAGCAACGGCAGGGGACTAATGAACACTGAAGCTTTCTTT.

The DNA of the CDR3 is TGCGCCAGCAGCCAGGAGGATGGGGTTGGCTATGGCTACACCTTC. It encodes CASSQEDGVGYGYTF. This sequence joins TRBV4-1 and TRBJ1-2; D is unclear. Per the germline V gene, CDR1 is MGHRA and CDR2 is YSYEKL. Trimming cost V 3 bases and J 4 bases, with 15 bases left between them. This CDR3 has 15 amino acids.

The rearrangement uses TRBV9 and TRBJ2-2, with no clear D. With 0 bases removed from V and 0 bases from J, the gap between germline ends came to 12 bases. Germline V gives CDR1 SGDLS, CDR2 YYNGEE. This CDR3 has 17 amino acids. The CDR3 DNA follows: TGTGCCAGCAGCGTAGTGAGCGCGGATTCGAACACCGGGGAGCTGTTTTTT. Amino acids: CASSVVSADSNTGELFF.

This clone was detected many times. The gene calls are TRBV6-1 and TRBJ2-3, with D hard to call. This CDR3 has 15 amino acids. Germline CDR1 reads MNHNS; CDR2 reads SASEGT. The V end was cut by 9 bases, the J end by 0 bases, with 16 bases between. The CDR3 loop reads CASLHTPGSTDTQYF. As DNA, the CDR3 is TGTGCCAGTCTTCATACCCCCGGGAGCACAGATACGCAGTATTTT.

The chain combines TRBV10-3 with TRBJ1-2; D gene unclear. Per the germline V gene, CDR1 is ENHRY and CDR2 is SYGVKD. V lost 2 bases and J lost 0, with 10 bases in between. CDR3 length equals 15 residues. The CDR3 region is CAISEPLLPNYGYTF. The CDR3 nucleotides are TGTGCCATCAGTGAGCCCCTTCTACCTAACTATGGCTACACCTTC.

The chain links TRBV9 to TRBJ2-7, with D possibly being TRBD1 (5 bases). From germline, CDR1 is SGDLS and CDR2 YYNGEE. The CDR3 totals 13 residues. V lost 4 bases and J 2 bases, leaving 10 bases between the germline ends. CDR3 residues: CASSLDTPYEQYF. CDR3 in DNA: TGTGCCAGCAGCTTGGACACTCCCTACGAGCAGTACTTC.

The chain joins TRBV28 to TRBJ2-4, with a possible D match to TRBD1 (6 bases). The V end was cut by 2 bases, the J end by 0 bases, with 11 bases between. Germline-derived CDR1 and CDR2 are MDHEN and SYDVKM. CDR3 length equals 16 residues. The CDR3 DNA sequence: TGTGCCAGCAGTTTAGGACAGCCTCTAGCCAAAAACATTCAGTACTTC. It specifies CASSLGQPLAKNIQYF. Together with reference TRBV28 and TRBJ2-4, the CDR3 gives the full variable domain: DVKVTQSSRYLVKRTGEKVFLECVQDMDHENMFWYRQDPGLGLRLIYFSYDVKMKEKGDIPEGYSVSREKKERFSLILESASTNQTSMYLCASSLGQPLAKNIQYFGAGTRLSVL.

This chain uses TRBV29-1 with TRBJ1-5, with D perhaps matching TRBD1 (5 bases). Germline values: CDR1 SQVTM, CDR2 ANQGSEA. The CDR3 consists of 13 residues. Trimming pared 7 bases from V and 2 bases from J, leaving 12 bases between. The CDR3 spells CSARDGGNQPQHF. The CDR3 DNA follows: TGCAGCGCCAGGGATGGAGGCAATCAGCCCCAGCATTTT. Complete variable domain (other parts from reference TRBV29-1 and TRBJ1-5): SAVISQKPSRDICQRGTSLTIQCQVDSQVTMMFWYRQQPGQSLTLIATANQGSEATYESGFVIDKFPISRPNLTFSTLTVSNMSPEDSSIYLCSARDGGNQPQHFGDGTRLSIL.